This section outlines one TCR beta chain sequence together with its context. What it binds is not known. This table comes from immunoSEQ multiplex PCR, and its TCRdb copy is limited to in-frame clones, with some not included. The sample records about 25,000 clones, about 95% being singletons. The sample belongs to a study of graft-versus-host responses after intestinal transplantation. Study-level information: Recipients got multivisceral, liver-intestinal, or isolated intestinal transplants. Uniformly, recipients were administered anti-thymocyte globulin induction with subsequent tacrolimus and steroids for around 3 years.

Study results and caveats: Recipient marrow contained GvH clones, some of which appeared first in ileum or blood. Patients with graft-donor T cell macrochimerism had high graft-versus-host to host-versus-graft clonal ratios in allografts.

Between the trimmed V and J ends, which lost 7 bases and 0 bases, there was a span of 13 bases. From germline, CDR1 is MNHNS and CDR2 SASEGT. The CDR3 has 15 residues. The clonotype comes from a human patient who received an intestinal transplant, so some T cells may come from the graft donor. The V and J genes are TRBV6-1 and TRBJ1-3, with D maybe TRBD1 (6 bases). Sequenced material: PBMCs, taken 30 days after intestinal transplant. The CDR3 nucleotides are TGTGCCAGCATCCGACAGGTGATCTCTGGAAACACCATATATTTT. It encodes CASIRQVISGNTIYF.